This T cell receptor (beta chain) appears in the sequencing data of a study of beta chain features in type 1 diabetes. Every bit of the isolated RNA underwent reverse transcription, so sequencing read expressed TCRB transcripts. Measured with immunoSEQ multiplex PCR; TCRdb has only the in-frame clones, and not every one. The table lists more than 100,000 clones, 25% to 35% of them singletons. Study-wide points: TCRB CDR3 length was moderately but significantly reduced in all four CD4+ subsets of Type 1 diabetes patients.

V shed 5 bases and J 0 bases; nucleotides not matched to a gene: 4. CDR3 length: 16 amino acids. CDR1 SGHVS and CDR2 FQNEAQ come from the germline V gene. About this clone itself: Its antigen remains unidentified.

This sequence joins TRBV7-8 and TRBJ1-3; 10 bases are a match to TRBD1. Material for sequencing was central memory CD4+ T cells from blood. The receptor was derived from a woman in her late teens or twenties with type 1 diabetes. The CDR3, as DNA: TGTGCCAGCAGCCGAAGGACAGGGGGCTCTGGAAACACCATATATTTT. Translating it yields CASSRRTGGSGNTIYF. The full variable domain, its missing parts supplied by reference TRBV7-8 and TRBJ1-3, is GAGVSQSPRYKVAKRGQDVALRCDPISGHVSLFWYQQALGQGPEFLTYFQNEAQLDKSGLPSDRFFAERPEGSVSTLKIQRTQQEDSAVYLCASSRRTGGSGNTIYFGEGSWLTVV.